This TCR beta chain was captured by sequencing in a study of T cell changes during pregnancy in multiple sclerosis. The data were produced by immunoSEQ multiplex PCR, yet TCRdb's version contains in-frame clones alone and is incomplete. The sample shows some 40,000 clones, roughly nine tenths of them seen only once. This clone was counted once. The receptor was isolated from a female donor with multiple sclerosis, enrolled in a pregnancy study. The sample was CD4+ T cells from peripheral blood mononuclear cells, taken in the first trimester of pregnancy.

CDR3 residues: CASRLTYPGQLLNEQFF. The CDR3 DNA reads as TGTGCAAGTCGCTTAACTTATCCGGGACAACTCCTCAATGAGCAGTTCTTC. The J gene is TRBJ2-1, the V gene TRBV12-2; the table names TRBD1, a call not compared with the DNA. TRBV12-2 is a pseudogene locus. CDR3 size: 17 residues.